This T cell receptor beta chain is from a study of breast tumors, draining lymph nodes, adjacent tissues. TCRdb recomputed calls from the multiplex PCR reads with MiXCR, one row per CDR3 protein. This sample has 200,000 or so distinct CDR3 sequences, with roughly 29% found just once. A remark on this clonotype: Its antigen is unknown.

Regarding the study as a whole: Data fit most tumor T cells coming from lymph node, expanding in tumor. Compared with basal-like, luminal-like tumors shared significantly more repertoire with nontumor tissue. Tumor TCR diversity was below lymph nodes but above nontumor tissue.

Samples came from axillary lymph nodes draining the breast cancer. The clonotype was recovered from a female donor with breast cancer. Some clones in this sample may be carry-over from other donors' samples. Sequencing was performed on axillary lymph node tissue.

CDR3 sequence (DNA): TGTGCCAGCAGAATGTGGACTAGCGGGAGACCAGATACGCAGTATTTT. Translation gives CASRMWTSGRPDTQYF. The chain has TRBV2 and TRBJ2-3; 13 positions agree with TRBD2. Germline CDR1 reads SNHLY; CDR2 reads FYNNEI. V lost 6 bases to trimming and J lost 4 bases; unmatched junction nucleotides: 7. CDR3 length equals 16 residues.